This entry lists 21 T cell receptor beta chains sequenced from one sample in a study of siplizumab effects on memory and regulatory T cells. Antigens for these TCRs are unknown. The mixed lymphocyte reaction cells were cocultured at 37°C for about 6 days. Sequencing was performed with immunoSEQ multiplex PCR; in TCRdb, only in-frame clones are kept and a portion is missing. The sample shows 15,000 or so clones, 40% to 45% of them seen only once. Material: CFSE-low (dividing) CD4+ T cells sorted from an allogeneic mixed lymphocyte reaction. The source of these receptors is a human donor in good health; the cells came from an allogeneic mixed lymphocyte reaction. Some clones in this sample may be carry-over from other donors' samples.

The CDR3 reads CASKGYSNQPQHF. CDR3 nucleotides: TGTGCCAGCAAGGGTTATAGCAATCAGCCCCAGCATTTT. The J gene is TRBJ1-5, the V gene TRBV2; no definite D call. The CDR3 runs to 13 residues. Germline V lookup: CDR1 SNHLY, CDR2 FYNNEI. The V end lost 7 bases, the J end lost 0 bases, and 7 bases lay between the germline ends.

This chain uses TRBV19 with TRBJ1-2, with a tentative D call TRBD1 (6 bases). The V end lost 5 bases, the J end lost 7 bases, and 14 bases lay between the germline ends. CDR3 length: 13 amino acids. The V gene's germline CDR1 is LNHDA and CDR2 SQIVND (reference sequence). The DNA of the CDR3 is TGTGCCAGTAGTTTTCTGGGGGCTTTTGGCTACACCTTC. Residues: CASSFLGAFGYTF.

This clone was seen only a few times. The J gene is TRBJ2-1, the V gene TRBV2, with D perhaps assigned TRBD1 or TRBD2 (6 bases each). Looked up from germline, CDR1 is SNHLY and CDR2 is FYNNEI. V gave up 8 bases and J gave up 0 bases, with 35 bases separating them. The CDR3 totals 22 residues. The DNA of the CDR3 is TGTGCCAGCGGGAGGACATTAACAGGGACTGGATACGTAAAAAGCTCCTACAATGAGCAGTTCTTC. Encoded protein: CASGRTLTGTGYVKSSYNEQFF.

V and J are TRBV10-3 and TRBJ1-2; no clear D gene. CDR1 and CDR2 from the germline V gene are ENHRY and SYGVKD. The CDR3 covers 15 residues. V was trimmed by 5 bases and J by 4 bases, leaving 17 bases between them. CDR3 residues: CAISPSPTAVYGYTF. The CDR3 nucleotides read TGTGCCATCAGTCCAAGCCCCACGGCGGTCTATGGCTACACCTTC.

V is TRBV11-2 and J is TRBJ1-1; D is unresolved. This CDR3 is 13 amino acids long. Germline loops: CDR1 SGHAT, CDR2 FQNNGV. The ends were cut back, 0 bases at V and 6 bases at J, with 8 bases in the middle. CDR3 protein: CASSLEVTAEAFF. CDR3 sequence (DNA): TGTGCCAGCAGCTTAGAGGTTACAGCTGAAGCTTTCTTT.

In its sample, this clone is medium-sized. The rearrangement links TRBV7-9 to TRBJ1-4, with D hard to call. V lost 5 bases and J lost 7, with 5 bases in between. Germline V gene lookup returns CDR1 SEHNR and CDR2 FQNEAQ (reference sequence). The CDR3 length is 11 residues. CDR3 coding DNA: TGTGCCAGCAGCCGAGGTGAAAAACTGTTTTTT. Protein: CASSRGEKLFF.

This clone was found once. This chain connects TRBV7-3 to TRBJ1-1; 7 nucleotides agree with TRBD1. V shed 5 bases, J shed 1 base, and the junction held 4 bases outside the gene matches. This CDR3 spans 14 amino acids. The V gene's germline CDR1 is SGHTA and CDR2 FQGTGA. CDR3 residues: CASSPRQGNTEAFF. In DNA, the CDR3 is TGTGCCAGCAGCCCGCGACAGGGGAACACTGAAGCTTTCTTT.

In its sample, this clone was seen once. The CDR3, as DNA: TGTGCCAGCAGCCAAGATGCAGGGGGAACTGGGGCCAACGTCCTGACTTTC. Protein sequence: CASSQDAGGTGANVLTF. The chain is built from TRBV4-2 and TRBJ2-6, with TRBD1 matching over 7 bases. CDR3 length equals 17 residues. Per the germline V gene, CDR1 is LGHNA and CDR2 is YNFKEQ. The trim removed 0 bases at V and 2 bases at J, leaving 4 bases unmatched.

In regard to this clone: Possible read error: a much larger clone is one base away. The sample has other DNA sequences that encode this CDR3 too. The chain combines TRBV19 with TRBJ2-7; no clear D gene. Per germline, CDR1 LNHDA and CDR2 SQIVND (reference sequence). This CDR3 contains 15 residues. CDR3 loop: CASSIVPSQPNEQYF. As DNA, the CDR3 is TGCGCCAGTAGTATAGTGCCCAGTCAGCCTAACGAGCAGTACTTC.

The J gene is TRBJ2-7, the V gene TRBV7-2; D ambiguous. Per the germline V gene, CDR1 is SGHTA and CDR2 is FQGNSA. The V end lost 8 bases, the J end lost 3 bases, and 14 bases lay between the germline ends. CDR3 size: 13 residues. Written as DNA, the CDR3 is TGTGCCAGCCACCCAGAGATCTACTACGAGCAGTACTTC. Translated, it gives CASHPEIYYEQYF. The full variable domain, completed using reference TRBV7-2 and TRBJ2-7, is GAGVSQSPSNKVTEKGKDVELRCDPISGHTALYWYRQSLGQGLEFLIYFQGNSAPDKSGLPSDRFSAERTGGSVSTLTIQRTQQEDSAVYLCASHPEIYYEQYFGPGTRLTVT.

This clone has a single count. The CDR3 coding sequence is TGCGCCAGCAGCCAAGTAAAACGGTCAGGGGGAAATGGCTACACCTTC. Translation gives CASSQVKRSGGNGYTF. The chain joins TRBV4-1 to TRBJ1-2; 7 nucleotides agree with TRBD1. In germline, CDR1 is MGHRA, CDR2 YSYEKL. CDR3 size: 16 residues. V was pared by 1 base and J by 6 bases, with 11 bases of the junction left unmatched.

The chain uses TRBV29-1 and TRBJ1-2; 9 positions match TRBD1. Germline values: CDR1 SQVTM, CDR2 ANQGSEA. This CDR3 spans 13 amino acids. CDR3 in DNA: TGCGCAGCGCGGGACAGGGATTTAACTGGCTACACCTTC. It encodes CAARDRDLTGYTF.

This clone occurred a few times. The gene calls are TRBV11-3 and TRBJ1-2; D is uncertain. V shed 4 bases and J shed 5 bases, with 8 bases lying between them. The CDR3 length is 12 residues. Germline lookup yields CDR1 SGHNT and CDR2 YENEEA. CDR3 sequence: CASSSEYYGYTF. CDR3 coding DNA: TGTGCCAGCAGCTCTGAATATTATGGCTACACCTTC.

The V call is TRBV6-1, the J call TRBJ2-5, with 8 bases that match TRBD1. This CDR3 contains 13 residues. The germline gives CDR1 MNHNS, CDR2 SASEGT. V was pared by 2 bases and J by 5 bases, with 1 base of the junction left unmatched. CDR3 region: CASSENRGETQYF. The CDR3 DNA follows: TGTGCCAGCAGTGAAAACAGGGGGGAGACCCAGTACTTC.

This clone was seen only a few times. The CDR3 loop reads CASSYRGSGNEETQYF. The CDR3 DNA is TGTGCCAGCAGCTACAGGGGTAGCGGGAATGAAGAGACCCAGTACTTC. The J gene is TRBJ2-5, the V gene TRBV5-6; D is possibly TRBD2 (8 bases). This CDR3 comprises 16 residues. The V end was cut by 3 bases, the J end by 3 bases, with 18 bases between. Germline V gene sequence: CDR1 SGHDT, CDR2 YYEEEE.

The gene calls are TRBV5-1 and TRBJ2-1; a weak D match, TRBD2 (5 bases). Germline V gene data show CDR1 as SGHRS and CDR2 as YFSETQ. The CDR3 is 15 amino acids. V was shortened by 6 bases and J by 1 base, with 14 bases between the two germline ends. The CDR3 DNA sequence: TGCGCCAGCACCCCTGTGAGGGAATCCTACAATGAGCAGTTCTTC. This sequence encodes CASTPVRESYNEQFF.

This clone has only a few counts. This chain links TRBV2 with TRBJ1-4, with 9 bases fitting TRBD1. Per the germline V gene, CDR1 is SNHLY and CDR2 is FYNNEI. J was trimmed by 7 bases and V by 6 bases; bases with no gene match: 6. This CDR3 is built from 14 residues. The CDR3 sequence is CASRTTGGREKLFF. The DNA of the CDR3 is TGTGCCAGCAGGACCACAGGGGGCCGTGAAAAACTGTTTTTT. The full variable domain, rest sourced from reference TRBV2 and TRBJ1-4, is EPEVTQTPSHQVTQMGQEVILRCVPISNHLYFYWYRQILGQKVEFLVSFYNNEISEKSEIFDDQFSVERPDGSNFTLKIRSTKLEDSAMYFCASRTTGGREKLFFGSGTQLSVL.

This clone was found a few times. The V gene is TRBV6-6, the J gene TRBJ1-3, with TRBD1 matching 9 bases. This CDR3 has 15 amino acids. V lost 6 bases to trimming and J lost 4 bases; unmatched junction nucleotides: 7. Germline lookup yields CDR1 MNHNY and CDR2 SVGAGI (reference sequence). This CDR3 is CASSTGTGKGNTIYF. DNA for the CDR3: TGTGCCAGCAGCACCGGGACAGGGAAAGGAAACACCATATATTTT.

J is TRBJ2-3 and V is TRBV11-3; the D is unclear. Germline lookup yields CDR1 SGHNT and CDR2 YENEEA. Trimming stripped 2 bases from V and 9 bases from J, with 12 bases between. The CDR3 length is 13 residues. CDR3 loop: CASSLTANPTQYF. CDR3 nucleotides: TGTGCCAGCAGCTTAACGGCCAACCCAACGCAGTATTTT.

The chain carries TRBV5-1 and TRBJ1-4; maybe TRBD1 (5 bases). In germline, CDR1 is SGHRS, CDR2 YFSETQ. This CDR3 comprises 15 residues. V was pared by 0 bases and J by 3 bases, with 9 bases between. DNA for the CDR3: TGCGCCAGCAGCTTGGGGGGCAAGGCTAATGAAAAACTGTTTTTT. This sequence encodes CASSLGGKANEKLFF. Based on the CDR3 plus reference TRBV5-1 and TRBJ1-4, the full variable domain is KAGVTQTPRYLIKTRGQQVTLSCSPISGHRSVSWYQQTPGQGLQFLFEYFSETQRNKGNFPGRFSGRQFSNSRSEMNVSTLELGDSALYLCASSLGGKANEKLFFGSGTQLSVL.

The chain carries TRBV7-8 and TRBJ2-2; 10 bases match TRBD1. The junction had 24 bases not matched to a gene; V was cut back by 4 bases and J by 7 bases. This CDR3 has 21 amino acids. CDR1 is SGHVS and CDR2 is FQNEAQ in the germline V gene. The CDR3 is CASSSRKSLLPGQGLHGELFF. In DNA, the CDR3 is TGTGCCAGCAGCTCTCGCAAATCCCTGCTGCCGGGACAGGGGCTGCACGGGGAGCTGTTTTTT.